What follows are 30 T cell receptor beta chains derived from one specimen sequenced in a study of early T cells in non-severe SARS-CoV-2 infection. TCRdb re-analysed the 5' RACE reads in MiXCR, keeping a single row per CDR3 protein. The sample has 45,000 to 55,000 distinct CDR3 sequences; 7.7% are singletons. Sequencing was done on a sample of whole blood. The receptors derive from an adult who was a healthcare worker with PCR-confirmed SARS-CoV-2 infection or an uninfected control (not recorded which).

The V and J genes are TRBV6-1 and TRBJ2-5; D is ambiguous. Between the trimmed V and J ends, which lost 0 bases and 2 bases, there was a span of 10 bases. The CDR3 runs to 15 residues. CDR1 MNHNS and CDR2 SASEGT come from the germline V gene. CDR3 sequence: CASSEAFSNQETQYF. The CDR3 bases are TGTGCCAGCAGTGAAGCTTTCAGTAATCAAGAGACCCAGTACTTC.

This clonotype came up many times. The chain couples TRBV28 to TRBJ2-7, with D possibly TRBD2 on 5 matching bases. Trimming cost V 7 bases and J 6 bases, with 19 bases left between them. CDR3 length: 14 amino acids. Germline CDR1 and CDR2: MDHEN and SYDVKM. The CDR3 loop reads CASNFRDPKGEQYF. Written as DNA, the CDR3 is TGTGCCAGCAATTTCCGGGATCCCAAAGGCGAGCAGTACTTC.

The DNA of the CDR3 is TGTGCCAGCAGCGTAGGACTAGCGAGGACAGATACGCAGTATTTT. It codes for CASSVGLARTDTQYF. This rearrangement joins TRBV9 to TRBJ2-3; 8 bases match TRBD2. Germline V gives CDR1 SGDLS, CDR2 YYNGEE. The junction had 3 bases not matched to a gene; V was cut back by 0 bases and J by 3 bases. The CDR3 contains 15 residues.

This clonotype was seen many times. This chain uses TRBV28 with TRBJ2-1, with no clear D. The CDR3 covers 13 residues. V was clipped by 1 base and J by 9 bases, with 10 bases between them. Per the germline V gene, CDR1 is MDHEN and CDR2 is SYDVKM. The CDR3 loop reads CASSLLPMIEQFF. The CDR3, as DNA: TGTGCCAGCAGTTTATTACCAATGATTGAGCAGTTCTTC.

This chain links TRBV20-1 with TRBJ2-3; a weak D match, TRBD2 (6 bases). Germline CDR1 DFQATT, CDR2 SNEGSKA (reference sequence). Trimming left V 3 bases short and J 3 bases short, with 16 bases between. The CDR3 is 15 amino acids. The CDR3 DNA is TGCAGTGCTAGCCGTCCTAGCGCGAGAACAGATACGCAGTATTTT. Amino acids: CSASRPSARTDTQYF.

This clonotype has ten or more counts. The rearrangement uses TRBV27 and TRBJ2-2; D is possibly TRBD1 (6 bases). Germline V lookup: CDR1 MNHEY, CDR2 SMNVEV (reference sequence). The CDR3 extends over 17 amino acids. Trimming removed 7 bases from V and 4 bases from J, with 22 bases in between. CDR3 nucleotide sequence: TGTGCCAGCACCTTCAGGGCCTACAGGGAAGGCACCGGGGAGCTGTTTTTT. Its translation: CASTFRAYREGTGELFF.

This clonotype has a handful of counts. This chain links TRBV4-2 with TRBJ2-7; 7 bases are a match to TRBD1. The V segment lost 1 base and the J segment 2 bases; nucleotides outside the gene matches: 5. Germline loops: CDR1 LGHNA, CDR2 YNFKEQ. CDR3 length: 15 amino acids. The CDR3 region has the DNA TGTGCCAGCAGCCAAGGAGCACAGGGGCCCTACGAGCAGTACTTC. Protein product: CASSQGAQGPYEQYF.

This chain links TRBV7-2 with TRBJ2-7; D is ambiguous. V was shortened by 5 bases and J by 4 bases, with 21 bases between the two germline ends. CDR1 SGHTA and CDR2 FQGNSA come from the germline V gene. The CDR3 is made up of 16 amino acids. CDR3 in amino acids: CASSVGVPKIYYEQYF. The CDR3 DNA reads as TGTGCCAGCAGCGTGGGTGTACCGAAAATATATTACGAGCAGTACTTC.

This clonotype was seen repeatedly, ten times or more. This chain links TRBV30 with TRBJ2-1, with 7 bases identical to TRBD2. Germline CDR1 and CDR2: GTSNPN and SVGIG (reference sequence). The CDR3 length is 14 residues. V dropped 0 bases and J dropped 7; count of bases not matched to a gene: 6. The CDR3 region is CAWSVGRGRNEQFF. Written as DNA, the CDR3 is TGTGCCTGGAGTGTAGGGAGGGGTAGGAATGAGCAGTTCTTC.

The table lists this clonotype with many counts. The V and J genes are TRBV29-1 and TRBJ1-1, with D possibly TRBD1 on 6 matching bases. The V end was cut by 5 bases, the J end by 6 bases, with 7 bases between. Germline CDR1 SQVTM, CDR2 ANQGSEA. CDR3 length: 10 amino acids. CDR3 DNA: TGCAGCGTTCGACAGGCTGAAGCTTTCTTT. This sequence encodes CSVRQAEAFF.

This clonotype showed up many times. The rearrangement joins TRBV28 to TRBJ2-7; 9 nucleotides align to TRBD2. Germline V CDR1 and CDR2: MDHEN, SYDVKM. There are 15 residues in the CDR3. Trimming at V came to 5 bases and at J to 1 base, leaving 6 bases not matched to a gene. CDR3 loop: CASSLRAGGSYEQYF. CDR3 sequence (DNA): TGTGCCAGCAGTCTGCGAGCGGGGGGATCCTACGAGCAGTACTTC.

This clonotype was observed many times. The rearrangement uses TRBV5-6 and TRBJ2-7; D is unresolved. The CDR3 is 11 amino acids. CDR1 SGHDT and CDR2 YYEEEE come from the germline V gene. Trimming took off 5 bases at V and 4 bases at J, with 7 bases between the two ends. The CDR3 DNA reads as TGTGCCAGCAGGGGTTTATACGAGCAGTACTTC. Amino acid sequence: CASRGLYEQYF.

This clonotype was seen a few times. The genes are TRBV2 and TRBJ1-2; D is undetermined. Germline CDR1 reads SNHLY; CDR2 reads FYNNEI. The CDR3 contains 12 residues. V lost 6 bases and J lost 4, with 9 bases in between. Written as DNA, the CDR3 is TGTGCCAGCAGATCAGCTCCCTATGGCTACACCTTC. Amino acid sequence: CASRSAPYGYTF.

This chain uses TRBV20-1 with TRBJ2-7, with 9 bases lining up with TRBD2. J lost 3 bases, V lost 3 bases, and 6 bases had no gene match. CDR3 size: 14 residues. Germline loops: CDR1 DFQATT, CDR2 SNEGSKA (reference sequence). CDR3 protein: CSASGSGGDYEQYF. CDR3 sequence (DNA): TGCAGTGCTAGTGGTAGCGGGGGCGACTACGAGCAGTACTTC.

On this clonotype itself: A read error may account for a junction end that differs from germline. The chain recombines TRBV12-3 or TRBV12-4 with TRBJ1-4, with D possibly being TRBD1 (5 bases). The CDR3 totals 13 residues. CDR3 loop: CVSSRDGDEKLFF. The CDR3 DNA sequence: TGTGTCAGCAGCCGGGACGGAGATGAAAAACTGTTTTTT.

This clonotype was detected ten times or more. The rearrangement uses TRBV6-6 and TRBJ1-6; maybe TRBD1 (5 bases). CDR1 and CDR2 (germline): MNHNY, SVGAGI (reference sequence). The CDR3 covers 15 residues. The V end was cut by 5 bases, the J end by 9 bases, with 17 bases between. DNA for the CDR3: TGTGCCAGCAGTCCCGGGGGGGGATTCGTTTCACCCCTCCACTTT. Translation gives CASSPGGGFVSPLHF.

This clonotype has ten or more counts. V and J are TRBV24-1 and TRBJ1-5, with 8 positions matching TRBD1. In germline, CDR1 is KGHDR, CDR2 SFDVKD. The CDR3 consists of 15 residues. The V and J ends lost 3 bases and 6 bases, in that order; junction bases with no gene match: 6. CDR3 region: CATSDGQGRGQPQHF. The CDR3 coding sequence is TGTGCCACCAGTGATGGACAGGGTAGAGGTCAGCCCCAGCATTTT.

Many counts were recorded for this clonotype. The chain combines TRBV6-6 with TRBJ1-1, with D maybe TRBD1 (5 bases). Trimming left V 4 bases short and J 1 base short, with 13 bases between. The CDR3 loop spans 15 amino acids. Per the germline V gene, CDR1 is MNHNY and CDR2 is SVGAGI (reference sequence). The CDR3 nucleotides read TGTGCCAGCAGTTCGGGGCAGGGTCCGAACACTGAAGCTTTCTTT. Amino acid sequence: CASSSGQGPNTEAFF.

This clonotype appeared a few times. The V gene is TRBV30, the J gene TRBJ2-3; D ambiguous. Germline assignment: CDR1 GTSNPN and CDR2 SVGIG (reference sequence). V was shortened by 0 bases and J by 5 bases, with 6 bases between the two germline ends. This CDR3 contains 12 residues. The CDR3 sequence is CAWSVGGDTQYF. The CDR3 bases are TGTGCCTGGAGTGTAGGTGGAGATACGCAGTATTTT.

This clonotype was seen at least ten times. The genes are TRBV10-3 and TRBJ2-1; D may be TRBD1 (6 bases). Deletions cut 6 bases from V and 2 bases from J, with 8 bases between. The V gene's germline CDR1 is ENHRY and CDR2 SYGVKD. The CDR3 length is 13 residues. The CDR3 nucleotides are TGTGCCATCAGGGGGGACACCTACAATGAGCAGTTCTTC. Its protein is CAIRGDTYNEQFF.

This clonotype has at least ten counts. The chain couples TRBV20-1 to TRBJ2-7; 10 bases match TRBD2. Germline assignment: CDR1 DFQATT and CDR2 SNEGSKA (reference sequence). This CDR3 spans 15 amino acids. V shed 5 bases, J shed 2 bases, and the junction held 9 bases outside the gene matches. Here the CDR3 DNA reads TGCAGTGCTTCCCCGCTAGCGGGGGAAACCTACGAGCAGTACTTC. Residues: CSASPLAGETYEQYF.

Many counts were recorded for this clonotype. V and J are TRBV12-3 or TRBV12-4 and TRBJ2-1; D gene unclear. The length of the CDR3 is 14 residues. The germline V and J ends were trimmed by 5 bases and 5 bases, with 13 bases remaining between them. CDR3 amino acids: CASSRPRGNNEQFF. The CDR3 coding sequence is TGTGCCAGCAGTCGACCCCGAGGTAACAATGAGCAGTTCTTC.

This clonotype showed up many times. The rearrangement links TRBV11-1 to TRBJ2-7; D unresolved. Germline loops: CDR1 SGHAT, CDR2 FQDESV (reference sequence). V lost 3 bases, J lost 3 bases, and 9 bases lay in between. CDR3 size: 13 residues. The CDR3 spells CASSFGQIYEQYF. The DNA for the CDR3 is TGTGCCAGCAGCTTTGGGCAGATCTACGAGCAGTACTTC.

This clonotype was recorded a few times. The chain joins TRBV18 to TRBJ1-1, with 12 bases matching TRBD1. The germline V gene encodes CDR1 KGHSH and CDR2 LQKENI. The ends lost 3 bases at V and 1 base at J; junction bases unmatched: 3. The CDR3 loop spans 16 amino acids. The CDR3 loop reads CASSPGQGARNTEAFF. In nucleotides, the CDR3 is TGTGCCAGCTCACCGGGACAGGGGGCTAGGAACACTGAAGCTTTCTTT.

This chain connects TRBV6-2 or TRBV6-3 to TRBJ2-1; 11 nucleotides match TRBD2. Germline values: CDR1 MNHEY, CDR2 SVGEGT. This CDR3 spans 15 amino acids. V lost 2 bases, J lost 10 bases, and 7 bases stayed unmatched. This CDR3 is CASSYRLAGGNEQFF. The CDR3 DNA reads as TGTGCCAGCAGTTACAGGCTAGCGGGGGGCAACGAGCAGTTCTTC.

This clonotype occurred many times. This chain connects TRBV11-3 to TRBJ2-2; possible D gene TRBD2, 6 bases. CDR3 length: 15 amino acids. Germline CDR1 and CDR2: SGHNT and YENEEA. Trimming took 0 bases from V and 2 from J, leaving 7 bases between them. CDR3 in amino acids: CASSLDGLNTGELFF. The CDR3 coding sequence is TGTGCCAGCAGCTTAGATGGACTAAACACCGGGGAGCTGTTTTTT.

This clonotype has ten or more counts. V gene TRBV5-4 combines with J gene TRBJ1-4; no clear D gene. Trimming stripped 1 base from V and 3 bases from J, with 4 bases between. The germline CDR1 and CDR2 sequences are SGHNT and YYREEE (reference sequence). The CDR3 is made up of 13 amino acids. The CDR3 sequence is CASSLTANEKLFF. CDR3 bases: TGTGCCAGCAGCTTGACAGCTAATGAAAAACTGTTTTTT.

This clonotype was counted many times. The gene calls are TRBV12-3 or TRBV12-4 and TRBJ2-2, with TRBD1 as a possible D gene (5 bases). This CDR3 has 15 amino acids. Trimming shortened V by 4 bases and J by 7 bases, and 16 bases separated the two germline ends. The CDR3 is CASSSGLLNFGELFF. As DNA, the CDR3 is TGTGCCAGCAGTTCAGGGTTGTTAAACTTCGGGGAGCTGTTTTTT.

This clonotype was seen many times. The chain carries TRBV2 and TRBJ2-3, with unresolved D. This CDR3 spans 13 amino acids. Trimming shortened V by 10 bases and J by 4 bases, and 15 bases separated the two germline ends. Germline assignment: CDR1 SNHLY and CDR2 FYNNEI. The CDR3 protein is CATSPFVADTQYF. CDR3 in DNA: TGTGCCACCTCCCCATTCGTGGCAGATACGCAGTATTTT.

The chain combines TRBV5-6 with TRBJ2-1; D is possibly TRBD1 (5 bases). The germline gives CDR1 SGHDT, CDR2 YYEEEE. The CDR3 runs 15 residues. V lost 1 base, J lost 0 bases, and 8 bases lay in between. The CDR3 is CASSLRGSSYNEQFF. The CDR3 coding sequence is TGTGCCAGCAGCTTGAGGGGTAGCTCCTACAATGAGCAGTTCTTC.